The rows below give T cell receptor beta chains drawn from one sample of a study of post-analysis software for immune sequencing data. MiXCR, applied by TCRdb to the PCR reads, yields one record per CDR3 protein. The sample has some 890,000 distinct CDR3 sequences; approximately 50% are singletons. Sequenced sample: blood. These receptors were collected from a girl aged 10-17 years with multiple sclerosis. Each CDR3 is given with its conserved first and last residue. D genes are given only for firm matches. Clone sizes are given selectively: once, few, many, or a class where the clone is expanded.

TRBJ1-5 | . | TRBV5-6 | . | CASSWGAGGQPQHF | TGTGCCAGCAGCTGGGGGGCAGGTGGTCAGCCCCAGCATTTT
TRBJ1-1 | few | TRBV7-3 | TRBD1 | CASKPGQGNTEAFF | TGTGCCAGCAAACCGGGACAGGGGAACACTGAAGCTTTCTTT
TRBJ1-2 | . | TRBV20-1 | TRBD1 | CSARRGTAVYGYTF | TGCAGTGCTAGAAGAGGGACAGCCGTCTATGGCTACACCTTC
TRBJ2-7 | . | TRBV6-6 | TRBD2 | CASGTGTGGISYEQYF | TGTGCCAGCGGCACCGGGACGGGAGGGATATCCTACGAGCAGTACTTC
TRBJ2-7 | few | TRBV5-1 | TRBD2 | CASSLAGLAGGSSYEQYF | TGCGCCAGCAGCTTGGCCGGACTAGCGGGCGGTAGCTCCTACGAGCAGTACTTC
TRBJ2-5 | few | TRBV6-5 | . | CASSYSFYQETQYF | TGTGCCAGCAGTTACTCTTTCTACCAAGAGACCCAGTACTTC
TRBJ2-7 | . | TRBV29-1 | TRBD1 | CSVVPHRGGEQYF | TGCAGCGTTGTCCCACACAGGGGTGGGGAGCAGTACTTC
TRBJ2-7 | few | TRBV29-1 | TRBD2 | CSVGRTSGSHEQYF | TGCAGCGTCGGAAGGACTAGCGGGAGCCACGAGCAGTACTTC
TRBJ2-1 | . | TRBV6-1 | TRBD2 | CASSEDIGTSGRLVSYNEQFF | TGTGCCAGCAGTGAAGATATTGGGACTAGCGGGAGGTTAGTATCCTACAATGAGCAGTTCTTC
TRBJ2-1 | . | TRBV6-6 | TRBD2 | CASSYSRSSGSYNEQFF | TGTGCCAGCAGTTACTCGAGGAGTAGCGGGAGCTACAATGAGCAGTTCTTC
TRBJ2-1 | . | TRBV5-1 | TRBD2 | CASSWGLAGGPSNEQFF | TGCGCCAGCAGCTGGGGACTAGCGGGGGGGCCCAGCAATGAGCAGTTCTTC
TRBJ1-2 | once | TRBV20-1 | . | CSTPKVGRDGYTF | TGCAGTACCCCCAAGGTGGGGCGCGATGGCTACACCTTC
TRBJ2-3 | . | TRBV5-1 | . | CASSDPGVLTDTQYF | TGCGCCAGCAGCGACCCAGGGGTCCTCACAGATACGCAGTATTTT
TRBJ2-5 | . | TRBV12-3/TRBV12-4 | TRBD1 | CASNLSRGGRETQYF | TGTGCCAGCAACCTCTCAAGAGGGGGCAGGGAGACCCAGTACTTC
TRBJ2-3 | few | TRBV18 | . | CASSGLSPDTQYF | TGTGCCAGCTCAGGGCTCAGCCCAGATACGCAGTATTTT
TRBJ1-5 | . | TRBV21-1 | . | CASSERYGYLSNQPQHF | TGTGCCAGCAGCGAAAGATACGGGTATCTTAGCAATCAGCCCCAGCATTTT
TRBJ2-5 | . | TRBV29-1 | . | CSVEIPWGGIWETQYF | TGCAGCGTTGAGATCCCGTGGGGCGGCATATGGGAGACCCAGTACTTC
TRBJ1-2 | few | TRBV29-1 | . | CSVVAGYTF | TGCAGCGTTGTGGCCGGCTACACCTTC
TRBJ2-7 | . | TRBV29-1 | TRBD1 | CSVEGQGRGLSYEQYF | TGCAGCGTTGAAGGACAGGGCAGGGGCCTTTCCTACGAGCAGTACTTC
TRBJ2-3 | . | TRBV6-5 | TRBD1 | CASSFVGTVTDTQYF | TGTGCCAGCAGTTTCGTCGGGACAGTCACAGATACGCAGTATTTT
TRBJ1-2 | few | TRBV7-9 | TRBD1 | CASSLSTGVGGYTF | TGTGCCAGCAGCTTATCCACAGGGGTTGGTGGCTACACCTTC
TRBJ2-7 | . | TRBV29-1 | . | CSTISSSYEQYF | TGCAGCACAATCTCGAGCTCCTACGAGCAGTACTTC
TRBJ2-7 | few | TRBV6-6 | . | CASSPIGNEQYF | TGTGCCAGCAGCCCGATCGGGAACGAGCAGTACTTC
TRBJ2-3 | . | TRBV25-1 | TRBD2 | CASSATGLATDTQYF | TGTGCCAGCAGTGCGACGGGACTAGCCACAGATACGCAGTATTTT
TRBJ2-1 | . | TRBV7-9 | . | CASRPSAGRSYNEQFF | TGTGCCAGCAGACCAAGCGCGGGGCGCTCCTACAATGAGCAGTTCTTC
TRBJ2-7 | . | TRBV11-2 | . | CASRPPYRTTESYNEQYF | TGTGCCAGCAGGCCCCCGTACCGGACTACCGAATCGTACAATGAGCAGTACTTC
TRBJ2-7 | . | TRBV20-1 | . | CSATREGSYEQYF | TGCAGTGCTACCCGAGAGGGTTCCTACGAGCAGTACTTC
TRBJ2-5 | once | TRBV12-5 | . | CASGEWVSRDGQETQYF | TGTGCTAGTGGTGAATGGGTCTCCAGGGACGGCCAAGAGACCCAGTACTTC
TRBJ1-5 | . | TRBV6-2/TRBV6-3 | . | CASSKTGGSQPQHF | TGTGCCAGCAGTAAGACAGGTGGGAGTCAGCCCCAGCATTTT
TRBJ2-1 | once | TRBV20-1 | . | CSATLLNNEQFF | TGCAGTGCTACCTTGTTAAACAATGAGCAGTTCTTC
TRBJ2-3 | few | TRBV5-1 | . | CVSSSRRADTQYF | TGCGTCAGCAGCTCGCGGCGGGCAGATACGCAGTATTTT
TRBJ2-1 | many | TRBV15 | . | CATRPLSGGDVNEQFF | TGTGCCACCAGACCACTTAGCGGAGGGGACGTGAATGAGCAGTTCTTC
TRBJ1-2 | . | TRBV15 | . | CATSARNYGYTF | TGTGCCACCAGCGCCAGAAACTATGGCTACACCTTC
TRBJ2-3 | . | TRBV7-3 | TRBD2 | CASSLRPSGRAVLTDTQYF | TGTGCCAGCAGCTTACGGCCTAGCGGGAGGGCCGTGTTAACAGATACGCAGTATTTT
TRBJ2-1 | . | TRBV7-3 | . | CASSLTSGISYNEQFF | TGTGCCAGCAGCTTAACTAGCGGCATCTCCTACAATGAGCAGTTCTTC
TRBJ2-7 | . | TRBV5-4 | . | CASSLEDPGRHEQYF | TGTGCCAGCAGCTTGGAAGACCCGGGCAGGCACGAGCAGTACTTC
TRBJ2-1 | . | TRBV20-1 | . | CSAREGDREQFF | TGCAGTGCTAGAGAAGGGGACCGTGAGCAGTTCTTC